One sample yielded the 20 T cell receptor beta chains listed below, sequenced in a study of Ad26.COV2.S vaccination and SARS-CoV-2 variants. The sample's treatment: some 20 received Ad26.COV2.S at low or high dose, single or two shots; 5 received placebo; per-sample allocation not given. After the first vaccine or placebo injection, samples were drawn on day 63. Sequenced by immunoSEQ multiplex PCR; TCRdb stores in-frame clones only, minus some. This table has roughly 270,000 clones, over 75% appearing once. The starting material was peripheral blood, obtained in a trial of Ad26.COV2.S vaccine versus placebo. Receptors were obtained from a person aged 18-65 years who received the Ad26.COV2.S COVID-19 vaccine or a placebo.

This rearrangement joins TRBV4-3 to TRBJ1-2; tentative D call: TRBD1 (5 bases). The germline V gene has CDR1 LGHNA and CDR2 YSLEER. The CDR3 consists of 15 residues. V was trimmed by 0 bases and J by 7 bases, leaving 15 bases between them. CDR3 region: CASSQDSGRVVGYTF. CDR3 DNA: TGCGCCAGCAGCCAAGACTCAGGCAGGGTGGTTGGCTACACCTTC.

The table lists this clone with a count of one. The rearrangement joins TRBV2 to TRBJ2-2; D remains unclear. The CDR3 totals 16 residues. Germline CDR1 and CDR2: SNHLY and FYNNEI. Trimming took 2 bases from V and 0 from J, leaving 10 bases between them. This chain's CDR3 is CASSEIRPANTGELFF. The DNA for the CDR3 is TGTGCCAGCAGTGAAATTAGGCCAGCGAACACCGGGGAGCTGTTTTTT.

The V gene is TRBV24-1, the J gene TRBJ1-3; TRBD1 is a possible D gene (6 bases). Germline-derived CDR1 and CDR2 are KGHDR and SFDVKD. V was cut by 5 bases and J by 3 bases, with 19 bases left in between. The CDR3 length is 17 residues. CDR3 in amino acids: CATSAPPQGRDGNTIYF. CDR3 DNA: TGTGCCACCAGTGCCCCCCCTCAGGGGAGAGATGGAAACACCATATATTTT.

The chain carries TRBV7-3 and TRBJ2-3; 8 bases are shared with TRBD2. J lost 5 bases, V lost 7 bases, and 11 bases had no gene match. Germline CDR1 is SGHTA and CDR2 is FQGTGA. The CDR3 totals 15 residues. The CDR3 DNA follows: TGTGCCAGCACCCAAGGCGGGGGGATAGGAGATACGCAGTATTTT. Residues: CASTQGGGIGDTQYF.

The J gene is TRBJ1-1, the V gene TRBV9; no reliable D call. Germline lookup yields CDR1 SGDLS and CDR2 YYNGEE. CDR3 length: 14 amino acids. V was pared by 4 bases and J by 1 base, with 11 bases between. Here the CDR3 reads CASSYHWRNTEAFF. The CDR3 nucleotides are TGTGCCAGCAGCTACCATTGGAGGAACACTGAAGCTTTCTTT. Looking up the rest from reference TRBV9 and TRBJ1-1 gives the full variable domain: DSGVTQTPKHLITATGQRVTLRCSPRSGDLSVYWYQQSLDQGLQFLIQYYNGEERAKGNILERFSAQQFPDLHSELNLSSLELGDSALYFCASSYHWRNTEAFFGQGTRLTVV.

J is TRBJ2-3 and V is TRBV9, with TRBD2 matching over 12 bases. V lost 0 bases and J lost 0; bases outside the gene matches: 8. Germline V lookup: CDR1 SGDLS, CDR2 YYNGEE. This CDR3 spans 19 amino acids. This CDR3 is CASSVVGTSGSSSTDTQYF. The DNA for the CDR3 is TGTGCCAGCAGCGTAGTCGGGACTAGCGGGTCCTCTAGCACAGATACGCAGTATTTT.

CDR3 DNA sequence: TGTGCCAGCAGCCAGGGTCGACACGAAGGGGAAAAACTGTTTTTT. This codes for CASSQGRHEGEKLFF. The rearrangement joins TRBV3-1 (or the pseudogene TRBV3-2) to TRBJ1-4; no reliable D call. The germline V and J ends were trimmed by 3 bases and 8 bases, with 16 bases remaining between them. Germline V CDR1 and CDR2: LGHDT, YNNKEL (reference sequence). This CDR3 has 15 residues.

This chain connects TRBV5-1 to TRBJ1-1, with D possibly matching TRBD1 (5 bases). Trimming shortened V by 0 bases and J by 5 bases, and 14 bases separated the two germline ends. This CDR3 contains 15 residues. Germline-derived CDR1 and CDR2 are SGHRS and YFSETQ. CDR3 coding DNA: TGCGCCAGCAGCTTGGCGGGGTTCGGGGGTACTGAAGCTTTCTTT. Amino acid sequence: CASSLAGFGGTEAFF.

The chain joins TRBV5-4 to TRBJ1-2; 8 nucleotides agree with TRBD1. This CDR3 is built from 14 residues. V lost 4 bases, J lost 5 bases, and 7 bases stayed unmatched. Germline V gene lookup returns CDR1 SGHNT and CDR2 YYREEE (reference sequence). This CDR3 reads CASSPGQGGYGYTF. In DNA form, the CDR3 reads TGTGCCAGCAGCCCAGGACAGGGTGGGTATGGCTACACCTTC.

The chain links TRBV5-1 to TRBJ2-5; 8 positions agree with TRBD1. This CDR3 is 14 amino acids long. The germline CDR1 and CDR2 sequences are SGHRS and YFSETQ. The junction had 4 bases not matched to a gene; V was cut back by 3 bases and J by 3 bases. The CDR3 nucleotides are TGCGCCAGCAGCTCCTGGACAGGGAAAGAGACCCAGTACTTC. Its protein is CASSSWTGKETQYF.

The chain links TRBV7-2 to TRBJ2-5, with 10 bases aligning to TRBD1. CDR3 length: 19 residues. With 1 base clipped from V and 5 bases from J, the junction kept 16 bases outside the gene matches. CDR1 is SGHTA, CDR2 FQGNSA, per germline. CDR3 bases: TGTGCCAGCAGCTTAGGTTTGCAGTCTGGGACAGGGGTCTGGGAGACCCAGTACTTC. This translates into CASSLGLQSGTGVWETQYF.

This chain joins TRBV10-1 and TRBJ2-3; 9 positions match TRBD2. V lost 6 bases, J lost 4 bases, and 14 bases stayed unmatched. This CDR3 spans 17 amino acids. Germline assignment: CDR1 WNHNN and CDR2 SYGVQD (reference sequence). Here the CDR3 reads CASSDSAGGVVPDTQYF. CDR3 DNA: TGCGCCAGCAGCGATTCAGCGGGAGGAGTGGTTCCAGATACGCAGTATTTT.

CDR3 coding DNA: TGTGCCAGCAGCTCGGGACAGGGGGTTCTTAGCAATCAGCCCCAGCATTTT. Its protein product is CASSSGQGVLSNQPQHF. The rearrangement links TRBV7-9 to TRBJ1-5; TRBD1 aligns across 11 bases. Trimming removed 4 bases from V and 0 bases from J; junction bases left unmatched: 5. Germline V gene sequence: CDR1 SEHNR, CDR2 FQNEAQ (reference sequence). The CDR3 extends over 17 amino acids.

This chain links TRBV6-5 with TRBJ2-2; D not certain. With 2 bases removed from V and 3 bases from J, the gap between germline ends came to 7 bases. CDR3 length: 14 amino acids. Germline V gene lookup returns CDR1 MNHEY and CDR2 SVGAGI. Here the CDR3 reads CASSYSGDTGELFF. CDR3 sequence (DNA): TGTGCCAGCAGTTACAGTGGGGACACCGGGGAGCTGTTTTTT.

This chain links TRBV10-3 with TRBJ2-3; 7 bases fit TRBD1. This CDR3 has 15 residues. After removal of 7 bases from V and 2 bases from J, the junction contained 9 bases not matched to a gene. Germline-derived CDR1 and CDR2 are ENHRY and SYGVKD. DNA for the CDR3: TGTGCCATCACAGCGAGGGGGCCTTCCACAGATACGCAGTATTTT. Translated: CAITARGPSTDTQYF.

As DNA, the CDR3 is TGTGCCAGCAAGTCCGGACAGGGGGAGACCGGGGAGCTGTTTTTT. This codes for CASKSGQGETGELFF. The rearrangement links TRBV6-4 to TRBJ2-2; 10 bases are a match to TRBD1. The germline gives CDR1 MRHNA, CDR2 SNTAGT. Unmatched junction bases numbered 7, after V lost 7 bases and J lost 5 bases. The CDR3 runs 15 residues.

For the CDR3, the DNA is TGTGCCAGCAGTTACTCGGACAGGGGGGTTGGTTCACCCCTCCACTTT. It translates to CASSYSDRGVGSPLHF. V gene TRBV6-5 combines with J gene TRBJ1-6; 10 bases map to TRBD1. The CDR3 runs 16 residues. Looked up from germline, CDR1 is MNHEY and CDR2 is SVGAGI. J was trimmed by 9 bases and V by 0 bases; bases with no gene match: 5.

A remark on this clone: The same CDR3 is also encoded by other DNA sequences in this sample. The chain couples TRBV2 to TRBJ2-5, with D uncertain. The germline CDR1 and CDR2 sequences are SNHLY and FYNNEI. V lost 6 bases, J lost 2 bases, and 1 base lay in between. The CDR3 spans 10 residues. The CDR3 DNA reads TGTGCCAGCAGGCAAGAGACCCAGTACTTC. As protein: CASRQETQYF.

Only one count was recorded for this clone. J is TRBJ2-3 and V is TRBV12-5; D is perhaps TRBD1 (6 bases). This CDR3 spans 18 amino acids. V was clipped by 1 base and J by 1 base, with 18 bases between them. Germline V lookup: CDR1 LGHNT, CDR2 FRNRAP. The CDR3 is CASGLGPKTGEGTDTQYF. CDR3 in DNA: TGTGCTAGTGGTTTGGGCCCCAAGACAGGCGAGGGCACAGATACGCAGTATTTT.

V usage is TRBV27 and J usage is TRBJ2-7; D possibly corresponds to TRBD2 (5 bases). Trimming took 3 bases from V and 3 from J, leaving 12 bases between them. The germline V gene has CDR1 MNHEY and CDR2 SMNVEV (reference sequence). The CDR3 contains 14 residues. CDR3 region: CASSFVLGSYEQYF. CDR3 DNA sequence: TGTGCCAGCAGTTTTGTCCTGGGGAGCTACGAGCAGTACTTC.